Sequencing of this T cell receptor (beta chain) was carried out in a study of beta chain features in type 1 diabetes. The length of the CDR3 is 13 residues. From germline, CDR1 is SGDLS and CDR2 YYNGEE. The J segment lost 6 bases and the V segment lost 4 bases, leaving 6 bases of the junction unmatched. TCRB transcripts that were expressed got sequenced, as all of the isolated RNA had been reverse transcribed. Libraries were prepared by immunoSEQ multiplex PCR; TCRdb keeps only in-frame clonotypes and omits some of them. The repertoire includes 350,000 to 400,000 clones, over 12% of them detected once, and about 0.019% sits in the top ten.

This sequence joins TRBV9 and TRBJ2-7, with 8 bases that match TRBD2. This receptor was identified in a woman younger than 35 in good health. Input material: naive CD4+ T cells from blood. CDR3 sequence reads: CASSPAAGVEQYF. The CDR3 nucleotides read TGTGCCAGCAGCCCCGCAGCGGGAGTCGAGCAGTACTTC.